These 5 T cell receptor beta chains came from one sample sequenced in a study of T cells expressing NK-cell markers. TCRdb re-called the 5' RACE reads; one entry per CDR3 protein, DNA not given. In total, the table holds 150,000 to 200,000 distinct CDR3 sequences. Sequenced material: blood T cells: a sorted CD56 or NKG2C T cell subset, CD4+ or CD8+ T cells, or bulk PBMC T cells (not recorded which). The receptor source for this set is a man aged 18-69 years in good health.

The V and J genes are TRBV3-1 and TRBJ2-5; TCRdb's D call of TRBD2 is untestable without DNA. CDR3 length: 18 amino acids. Per germline, CDR1 LGHDT and CDR2 YNNKEL (reference sequence). CDR3 protein: CASSPGTSGGQNQETQYF.

The chain carries TRBV3-1 and TRBJ2-1; TCRdb reports TRBD2, a call that lacks DNA to check it against. The length of the CDR3 is 16 residues. The germline gives CDR1 LGHDT, CDR2 YNNKEL (reference sequence). Here the CDR3 reads CASSQGDGLTYNEQFF.

The rearrangement joins TRBV11-1 to TRBJ2-4; TCRdb outputs TRBD2, but without DNA this stays unchecked. Germline V lookup: CDR1 SGHAT, CDR2 FQDESV (reference sequence). There are 18 residues in the CDR3. The CDR3 sequence: CASSPDDGLLGAKNIQYF.

The chain has TRBV9 and TRBJ1-1; TCRdb's D gene call, TRBD1, goes unchecked for lack of DNA. Germline V gene lookup returns CDR1 SGDLS and CDR2 YYNGEE. The CDR3 spans 18 residues. CDR3 loop: CASSDTGQGTTLRTEAFF.

This chain connects TRBV20-1 to TRBJ2-5; TCRdb indicates TRBD2, and absent DNA this call remains unverified. The CDR3 is made up of 16 amino acids. Germline V CDR1 and CDR2: DFQATT, SNEGSKA (reference sequence). CDR3 protein: CSAGTSGGTQVETQYF.